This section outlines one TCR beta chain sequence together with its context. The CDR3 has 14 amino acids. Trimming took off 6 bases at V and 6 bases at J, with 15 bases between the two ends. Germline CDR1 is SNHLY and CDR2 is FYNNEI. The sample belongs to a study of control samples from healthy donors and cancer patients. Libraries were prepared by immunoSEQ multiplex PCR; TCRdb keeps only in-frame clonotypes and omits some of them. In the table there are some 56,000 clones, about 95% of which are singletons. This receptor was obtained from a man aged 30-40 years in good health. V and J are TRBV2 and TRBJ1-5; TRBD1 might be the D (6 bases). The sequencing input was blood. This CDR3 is CASRLGGWRQPQHF. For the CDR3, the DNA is TGTGCCAGCAGGTTGGGGGGCTGGCGTCAGCCCCAGCATTTT.